The clone carrying this T cell receptor (beta chain) was seen at least ten times. No antigen is known for it. This sample was taken from a study of blood T cells in healthy people across ages. Findings and caveats of the study: PBMCs went unsorted, and a conclusive naive versus antigen-experienced comparison was therefore prevented.

Together with a sample-barcoded 5' primer, a J-beta primer mix was included in a second PCR lasting about 7 to 11 cycles. A tag from a template-switch adaptor with 12 random nucleotides marked each cDNA molecule. Via MiXCR, TCRdb re-called the 5' RACE reads, giving one row per CDR3 protein. The data show approximately 800,000 distinct CDR3 sequences, with around 36% seen just once and 10% to 15% held by the top ten. Trimming took 6 bases from V and 5 from J, leaving 11 bases between them. The CDR3 runs 12 residues. The clonotype originates from a young man in good health. The chain links TRBV12-3 or TRBV12-4 to TRBJ2-7, with TRBD2 as a possible D gene (6 bases). The source material was blood. CDR3 residues: CASSRREDEQYF. CDR3 bases: TGTGCCAGCAGCCGAAGGGAGGACGAGCAGTACTTC.